Listed below are T cell receptor beta chains from one sample, sequenced in a study of blood T cell repertoires in COVID-19. TCRdb keeps only in-frame clones here, not all; method: immunoSEQ multiplex PCR. This table holds 250,000 to 300,000 clones, about 88% found once. Sequences were obtained from peripheral blood. These receptors all stem from a middle-aged woman who had recovered from COVID-19. Both conserved end residues are part of each CDR3.

TRBJ2-3,TRBV6-5,CASRNTGSTDTQYF
TRBJ2-5,TRBV19,CASSIGVARTQETQYF
TRBJ2-5,TRBV5-6,CASSPGDSLRIETQYF
TRBJ2-1,TRBV6-2/TRBV6-3,CASRPGLGYNEQFF
TRBJ1-3,TRBV7-9,CASSLAGSGNTIYF
TRBJ1-2,TRBV2,CASTPGLNYGYTF
TRBJ1-2,TRBV5-1,CASSWGRDYGYTF
TRBJ1-2,TRBV4-3,CASSQTGQGAGGYTF
TRBJ1-6,TRBV7-2,CAGGREAQGVRSPLHF
TRBJ2-1,TRBV6-2/TRBV6-3,CASSYLNHEGEQFF
TRBJ1-1,TRBV5-1,CASRAGVEAFF
TRBJ1-1,TRBV7-6,CASSLGGPNTEAFF
TRBJ2-7,TRBV11-2,CASSSYRGRADEQYF
TRBJ2-7,TRBV29-1,CSTRQGRYEQYF
TRBJ2-7,TRBV4-3,CASSQVGATDLHEQYF
TRBJ2-5,TRBV11-2,CASSLGWLAATQETQYF
TRBJ1-4,TRBV3-1/TRBV3-2,CASSQGGDNEKLFF
TRBJ1-6,TRBV9,CASSVRSGTPLHF
TRBJ1-5,TRBV11-2,CASSDGTGNSNQPQHF
TRBJ1-1,TRBV6-5,CASSPRGLGEAFF
TRBJ2-3,TRBV7-9,CASSPGGGRADTQYF
TRBJ1-4,TRBV4-3,CASSQGGSNEKLFF
TRBJ1-2,TRBV27,CASSWTGARGNYGYTF
TRBJ2-5,TRBV18,CASSPPGAAQETQYF
TRBJ2-7,TRBV6-6,CASSYLQGPSYEQYF
TRBJ1-3,TRBV10-3,CAISEGGGNTIYF
TRBJ2-1,TRBV5-1,CASSLAFGGSSYNEQFF
TRBJ2-7,TRBV9,CASSDGGGRAEGEQYF
TRBJ1-1,TRBV11-3,CASSGDRSSGRGTEAFF
TRBJ1-2,TRBV6-5,CASSNGQGGGYTF
TRBJ2-1,TRBV5-1,CASSQRTLATSYNEQFF
TRBJ2-2,TRBV7-2,CASTPRGGDTTGELFF
TRBJ1-5,TRBV24-1,CATSDNAGGLRDQPQHF
TRBJ2-2,TRBV30,CAWSGTAAVTGELFF
TRBJ1-5,TRBV18,CASSPDRNQPQHF
TRBJ2-2,TRBV6-5,CASSPGVGGTGELFF
TRBJ2-7,TRBV13,CASSRLGASEQYF
TRBJ1-5,TRBV2,CASSDRRVSNQPQHF
TRBJ2-1,TRBV7-9,CASSLEGQHNEQFF
TRBJ1-1,TRBV7-9,CASSPRQGALEAFF
TRBJ1-6,TRBV5-6,CASSPLTGAGGSPLHF
TRBJ2-1,TRBV7-3,CASSPGGGNEQFF
TRBJ2-2,TRBV5-1,CASSFGGNTGELFF
TRBJ2-2,TRBV9,CASSVARVAANTGELFF
TRBJ1-5,TRBV19,CASTKTTRGPQHF
TRBJ1-2,TRBV30,CAGGGPGYTF
TRBJ2-6,TRBV6-6,CASSLGQGAGANVLTF
TRBJ2-7,TRBV29-1,CSVEGEEGRPLYEQYF